This entry features one T cell receptor beta chain sequence. Distinct nucleotide sequences in the sample also encode this CDR3. This entry belongs to a study of blood T cell repertoires in COVID-19. The V end was cut by 6 bases, the J end by 0 bases, with 8 bases between. Germline-derived CDR1 and CDR2 are MDHEN and SYDVKM. The CDR3 runs to 13 residues. In the original analysis: Cell counts per sample came from amplifying reference gene primers. Measured with immunoSEQ multiplex PCR; TCRdb has only the in-frame clones, and not every one. V and J calls and clone size are copied from that table; D and trimming were computed from the DNA. The sample records over 100,000 clones, approximately 90% being singletons.

The chain couples TRBV28 to TRBJ1-2; maybe TRBD1 (6 bases). This sequence was found in a human donor with acute or convalescent COVID-19. The donor label of this sample is uncertain. Sequenced input: peripheral blood. The CDR3 DNA sequence: TGTGCCAGCAGGACAGGAGCTAACTATGGCTACACCTTC. This translates into CASRTGANYGYTF.